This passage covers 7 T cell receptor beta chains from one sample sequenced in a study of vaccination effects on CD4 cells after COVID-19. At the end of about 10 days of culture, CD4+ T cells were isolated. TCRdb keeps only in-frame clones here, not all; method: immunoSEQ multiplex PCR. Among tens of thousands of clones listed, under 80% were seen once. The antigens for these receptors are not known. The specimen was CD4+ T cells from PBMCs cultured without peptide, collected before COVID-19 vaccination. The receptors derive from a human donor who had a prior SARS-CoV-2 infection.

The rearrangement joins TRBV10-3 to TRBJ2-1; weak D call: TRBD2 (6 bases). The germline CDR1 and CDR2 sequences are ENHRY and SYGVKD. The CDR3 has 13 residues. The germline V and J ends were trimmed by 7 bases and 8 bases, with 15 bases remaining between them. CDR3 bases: TGTGCCATCACATCGGGAGTCTGGGATGAGCAGTTCTTC. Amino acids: CAITSGVWDEQFF.

DNA for the CDR3: TGTGCCAGCAGCCAAGGAGGACAGGGTAGACGCTACGAGCAGTACTTC. This translates into CASSQGGQGRRYEQYF. V and J are TRBV3-1 (or the pseudogene TRBV3-2) and TRBJ2-7; 8 nucleotides match TRBD1. V gave up 1 base and J gave up 3 bases; unmatched junction bases: 8. The germline CDR1 and CDR2 sequences are LGHDT and YNNKEL (reference sequence). The CDR3 covers 16 residues.

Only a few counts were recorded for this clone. The DNA for the CDR3 is TGTGCCAGCAGTCCCTCCCCCGGGGCGGGAGAAGAGACCCAGTACTTC. Translation gives CASSPSPGAGEETQYF. The V call is TRBV28, the J call TRBJ2-5; 7 bases align to TRBD2. J was trimmed by 3 bases and V by 5 bases; bases with no gene match: 12. This CDR3 has 16 residues. In germline, CDR1 is MDHEN, CDR2 SYDVKM.

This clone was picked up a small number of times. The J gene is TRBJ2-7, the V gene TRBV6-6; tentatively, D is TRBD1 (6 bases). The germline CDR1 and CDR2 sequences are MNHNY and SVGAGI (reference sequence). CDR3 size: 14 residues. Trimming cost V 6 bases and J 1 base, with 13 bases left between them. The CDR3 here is CASSKEDSSYEQYF. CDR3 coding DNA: TGTGCCAGCAGCAAAGAGGACAGTTCCTACGAGCAGTACTTC.

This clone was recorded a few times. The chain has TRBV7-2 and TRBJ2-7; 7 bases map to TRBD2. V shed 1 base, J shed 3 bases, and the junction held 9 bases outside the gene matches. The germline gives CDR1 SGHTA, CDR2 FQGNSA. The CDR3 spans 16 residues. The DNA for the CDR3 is TGTGCCAGCAGCTTAGATAGCGCGGGAGAGTACTACGAGCAGTACTTC. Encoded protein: CASSLDSAGEYYEQYF.

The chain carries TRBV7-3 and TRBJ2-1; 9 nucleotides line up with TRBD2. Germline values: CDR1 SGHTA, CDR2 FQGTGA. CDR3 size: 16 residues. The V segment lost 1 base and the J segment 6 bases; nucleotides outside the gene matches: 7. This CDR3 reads CASSLMASGVSNEQFF. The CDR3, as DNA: TGTGCCAGCAGCTTAATGGCTAGCGGGGTATCCAATGAGCAGTTCTTC.

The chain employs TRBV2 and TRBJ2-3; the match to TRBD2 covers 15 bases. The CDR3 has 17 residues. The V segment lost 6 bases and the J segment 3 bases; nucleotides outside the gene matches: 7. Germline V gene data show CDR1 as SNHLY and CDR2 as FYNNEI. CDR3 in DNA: TGTGCCAGCAGGAGGACTAGCGGGGGGGCTAAGACAGATACGCAGTATTTT. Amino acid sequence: CASRRTSGGAKTDTQYF.